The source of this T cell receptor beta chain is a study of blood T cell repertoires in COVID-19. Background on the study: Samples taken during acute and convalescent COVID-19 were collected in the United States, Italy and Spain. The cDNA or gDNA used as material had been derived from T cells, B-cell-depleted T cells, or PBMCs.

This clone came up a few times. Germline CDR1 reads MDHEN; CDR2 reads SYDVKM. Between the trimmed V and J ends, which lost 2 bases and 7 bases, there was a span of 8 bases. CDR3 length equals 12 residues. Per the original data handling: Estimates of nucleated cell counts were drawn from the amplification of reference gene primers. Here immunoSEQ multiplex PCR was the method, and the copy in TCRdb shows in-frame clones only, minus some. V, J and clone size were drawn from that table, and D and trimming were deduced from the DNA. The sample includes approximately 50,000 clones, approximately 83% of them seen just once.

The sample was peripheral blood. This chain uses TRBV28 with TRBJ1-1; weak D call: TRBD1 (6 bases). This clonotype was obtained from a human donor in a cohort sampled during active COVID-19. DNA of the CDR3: TGTGCCAGCAGTTTAAGGACAGTTGAAGCTTTCTTT. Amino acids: CASSLRTVEAFF.